The 5 T cell receptor beta chains below come from one sample, sequenced in a study of control samples from healthy donors and cancer patients. Generated by immunoSEQ multiplex PCR, the TCRdb table keeps only in-frame clones and is missing some. The sample holds roughly 150,000 clones; around 90% are singletons and the top ten take approximately 1.7%. Specimen: blood. These receptor sequences come from a man between 18 and 35 years old in good health.

The CDR3 region is CASSLGSNTGELFF. For the CDR3, the DNA is TGTGCCAGTAGTTTGGGGTCGAACACCGGGGAGCTGTTTTTT. J is TRBJ2-2 and V is TRBV19; D is unresolved. CDR1 and CDR2 (germline): LNHDA, SQIVND (reference sequence). Between the trimmed V and J ends, which lost 5 bases and 0 bases, there was a span of 7 bases. This CDR3 comprises 14 residues.

A single count supports this clone. The rearrangement uses TRBV9 and TRBJ1-1; 8 bases are a match to TRBD1. V dropped 3 bases and J dropped 5; count of bases not matched to a gene: 21. In germline, CDR1 is SGDLS, CDR2 YYNGEE. The CDR3 has 19 residues. CDR3 nucleotide sequence: TGTGCCAGCAGCGACTTCAGCTTAAACAGGGGGTTAGTGTCGACTGAAGCTTTCTTT. Its translation is CASSDFSLNRGLVSTEAFF.

V and J are TRBV18 and TRBJ2-2; D could derive from TRBD1 or TRBD2 (7 bases each). The V end was cut by 7 bases, the J end by 4 bases, with 16 bases between. Germline V gives CDR1 KGHSH, CDR2 LQKENI. CDR3 length equals 15 residues. The CDR3 sequence: CASYPGGASTGELFF. The CDR3 DNA follows: TGTGCCAGCTACCCAGGGGGGGCCAGCACCGGGGAGCTGTTTTTT.

The chain links TRBV12-3 or TRBV12-4 to TRBJ2-5; D gene ambiguous. Trimming left V 1 base short and J 4 bases short, with 7 bases between. The CDR3 consists of 13 residues. The CDR3 DNA reads as TGTGCCAGCAGTTTAGGCAAAGGAGAGACCCAGTACTTC. Residues: CASSLGKGETQYF.

The V gene is TRBV11-3, the J gene TRBJ2-2; 7 nucleotides agree with TRBD1. Germline-derived CDR1 and CDR2 are SGHNT and YENEEA. The J segment lost 4 bases and the V segment lost 5 bases, leaving 7 bases of the junction unmatched. CDR3 length: 15 residues. CDR3 protein: CASSAPWDSTGELFF. CDR3 DNA sequence: TGTGCCAGCAGCGCGCCATGGGACAGCACCGGGGAGCTGTTTTTT.